Described below is a single TCR beta chain sequence and its context. Sequencing targeted TCR beta in T cells from blood (CD8+ and CD4+). These data are taken from a study of CD8 T cells in Susac syndrome. The RNA input was roughly 0.45 to 1 ug, and it was reverse transcribed with random hexamers. TCRdb reanalysed the immunoSEQ multiplex PCR reads using MiXCR and keeps one entry per CDR3 protein. The table records some 450,000 distinct CDR3 sequences, about 85% of them present only once. In germline, CDR1 is SGHVS, CDR2 FQNEAQ. This CDR3 has 15 residues. Trimming shortened V by 1 base and J by 2 bases, and 11 bases separated the two germline ends.

The specimen sequenced was CD8+ T cells from PBMCs. This TCR was sampled from a human donor with multiple sclerosis. The V gene is TRBV7-8, the J gene TRBJ1-1; D is unclear. The CDR3 nucleotides read TGTGCCAGCAGCTTAGGTGGGGTGGCTAACACTGAAGCTTTCTTT. Translation gives CASSLGGVANTEAFF.